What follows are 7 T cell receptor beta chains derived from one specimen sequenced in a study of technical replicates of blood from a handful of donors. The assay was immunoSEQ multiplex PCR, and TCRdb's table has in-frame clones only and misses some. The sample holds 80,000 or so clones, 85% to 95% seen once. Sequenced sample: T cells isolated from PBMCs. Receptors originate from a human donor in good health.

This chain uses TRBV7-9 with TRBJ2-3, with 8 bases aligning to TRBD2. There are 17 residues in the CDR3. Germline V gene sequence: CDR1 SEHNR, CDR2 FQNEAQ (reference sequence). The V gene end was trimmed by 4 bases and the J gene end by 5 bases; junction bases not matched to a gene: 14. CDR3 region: CASSSRGGGGGEDTQYF. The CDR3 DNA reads TGTGCCAGCAGCTCCCGGGGGGGAGGCGGTGGTGAAGATACGCAGTATTTT.

The CDR3 nucleotides read TGCAGTGCTAAGACAGTCTACGAGCAGTACTTC. This translates into CSAKTVYEQYF. The chain combines TRBV20-1 with TRBJ2-7; tentative D call: TRBD1 (5 bases). Per the germline V gene, CDR1 is DFQATT and CDR2 is SNEGSKA (reference sequence). The ends were cut back, 4 bases at V and 3 bases at J, with 7 bases in the middle. The length of the CDR3 is 11 residues.

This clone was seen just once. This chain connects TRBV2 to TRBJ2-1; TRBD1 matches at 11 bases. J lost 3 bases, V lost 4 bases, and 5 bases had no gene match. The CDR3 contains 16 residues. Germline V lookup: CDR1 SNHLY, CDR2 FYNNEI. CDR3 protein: CASSVSGTGGYNEQFF. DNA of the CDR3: TGTGCCAGCAGTGTATCCGGGACAGGGGGCTACAATGAGCAGTTCTTC.

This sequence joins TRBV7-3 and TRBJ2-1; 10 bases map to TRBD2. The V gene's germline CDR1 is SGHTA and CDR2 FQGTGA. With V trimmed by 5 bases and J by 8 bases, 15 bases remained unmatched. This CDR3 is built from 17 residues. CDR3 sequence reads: CASSPEPGLATTYEQFF. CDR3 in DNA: TGTGCCAGCAGCCCAGAACCGGGACTAGCGACGACTTATGAGCAGTTCTTC.

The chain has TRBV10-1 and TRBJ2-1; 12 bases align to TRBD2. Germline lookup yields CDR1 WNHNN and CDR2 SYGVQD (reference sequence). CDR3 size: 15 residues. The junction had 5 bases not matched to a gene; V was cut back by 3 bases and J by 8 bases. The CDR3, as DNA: TGCGCCAGCAGTGAACTAGCGGGAGGTCGGGATGAGCAGTTCTTC. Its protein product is CASSELAGGRDEQFF.

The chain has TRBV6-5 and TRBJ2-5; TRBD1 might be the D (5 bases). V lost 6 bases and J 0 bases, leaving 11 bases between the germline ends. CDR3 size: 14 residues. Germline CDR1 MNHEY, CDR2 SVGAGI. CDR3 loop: CASSPGNNQETQYF. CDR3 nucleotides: TGTGCCAGCAGCCCAGGGAACAACCAAGAGACCCAGTACTTC.

In DNA form, the CDR3 reads TGCGCCAGCAGCCTCCAACAGGGTCGGGAGGATGGCTACACCTTC. It encodes CASSLQQGREDGYTF. This sequence joins TRBV5-1 and TRBJ1-2; D may be TRBD1 (6 bases). This CDR3 has 15 amino acids. Between the trimmed V and J ends, which lost 4 bases and 6 bases, there was a span of 19 bases. Looked up from germline, CDR1 is SGHRS and CDR2 is YFSETQ.